The 25 T cell receptor beta chains in this list originate from one sample, sequenced in a study of cytomegalovirus exposure and HLA in healthy donors. The PCR ran on 60 Vbeta and 13 Jbeta primers. The protocol was immunoSEQ multiplex PCR, while the TCRdb copy is restricted to in-frame clones and leaves out a portion. Of 200,000 or so clones listed, about 90% are singletons. Input material: PBMCs. The source is a man aged 30 to 45 in good health and CMV-seronegative.

Here the CDR3 DNA reads TGTGCCAGCAGTGGGCCCGGGGATGAGCAGTTCTTC. Amino acids: CASSGPGDEQFF. This chain connects TRBV2 to TRBJ2-1; D perhaps matches TRBD2 (5 bases). V was trimmed by 4 bases and J by 8 bases, leaving 9 bases between them. Germline V gene lookup returns CDR1 SNHLY and CDR2 FYNNEI. The CDR3 is made up of 12 amino acids.

J is TRBJ2-7 and V is TRBV9; a possible D gene is TRBD1 (6 bases). Germline CDR1 is SGDLS and CDR2 is YYNGEE. Deletions cut 0 bases from V and 3 bases from J, with 10 bases between. This CDR3 is 14 amino acids long. Here the CDR3 DNA reads TGTGCCAGCAGCGTAGAGGGCAGGGGCTACGAGCAGTACTTC. It translates to CASSVEGRGYEQYF.

The chain joins TRBV2 to TRBJ1-2; maybe TRBD1 (6 bases). Trimming cost V 2 bases and J 7 bases, with 17 bases left between them. CDR3 length: 15 residues. Germline V CDR1 and CDR2: SNHLY, FYNNEI. The CDR3 bases are TGTGCCAGCAGTGAAAACAGGGATCGGATCTTTGGCTACACCTTC. This encodes CASSENRDRIFGYTF.

This chain links TRBV5-6 with TRBJ2-3; 10 bases agree with TRBD2. From germline, CDR1 is SGHDT and CDR2 YYEEEE. The CDR3 is 17 amino acids. J lost 3 bases, V lost 4 bases, and 11 bases had no gene match. CDR3 in amino acids: CASSPGGSGGATDTQYF. CDR3 DNA: TGTGCCAGCAGCCCTGGGGGGAGCGGGGGGGCGACAGATACGCAGTATTTT. Full variable domain (remainder filled in from reference TRBV5-6 and TRBJ2-3): DAGVTQSPTHLIKTRGQQVTLRCSPKSGHDTVSWYQQALGQGPQFIFQYYEEEERQRGNFPDRFSGHQFPNYSSELNVNALLLGDSALYLCASSPGGSGGATDTQYFGPGTRLTVL.

CDR3 protein: CASSGRQGPNEKLFF. CDR3 in DNA: TGTGCCAGCAGCGGAAGACAGGGCCCTAATGAAAAACTGTTTTTT. The V call is TRBV9, the J call TRBJ1-4; 7 bases match TRBD1. With V trimmed by 3 bases and J by 3 bases, 5 bases remained unmatched. Germline V gives CDR1 SGDLS, CDR2 YYNGEE. The CDR3 is 15 residues long.

In this sample, this clone turned up once. The chain uses TRBV4-1 and TRBJ1-2, with 7 bases that match TRBD1. V dropped 3 bases and J dropped 5; count of bases not matched to a gene: 9. This CDR3 spans 15 amino acids. Germline V gene data show CDR1 as MGHRA and CDR2 as YSYEKL. The CDR3 sequence is CASSHPGTERYGYTF. The CDR3 DNA reads TGCGCCAGCAGCCACCCCGGGACAGAAAGATATGGCTACACCTTC.

This clone was recorded a few times. The chain has TRBV25-1 and TRBJ2-3, with TRBD2 matching over 12 bases. J lost 2 bases, V lost 10 bases, and 13 bases had no gene match. The CDR3 length is 17 residues. Germline V CDR1 and CDR2: MGHDK, SYGVNS. The CDR3 loop reads CATRGLAGYIFTDTQYF. CDR3 DNA: TGTGCCACCAGAGGACTAGCGGGATATATATTCACAGATACGCAGTATTTT.

There are a few counts of this clone. V usage is TRBV5-5 and J usage is TRBJ1-5; TRBD1 is a possible D gene (5 bases). V lost 2 bases and J 6 bases, leaving 15 bases between the germline ends. The V gene's germline CDR1 is SGHKS and CDR2 YYEKEE (reference sequence). The CDR3 loop spans 15 amino acids. This chain's CDR3 is CASSLGVGIGQPQHF. The CDR3 DNA reads as TGTGCCAGCAGCTTAGGGGTGGGTATTGGTCAGCCCCAGCATTTT. Filled out from reference TRBV5-5 and TRBJ1-5, the complete variable domain reads DAGVTQSPTHLIKTRGQQVTLRCSPISGHKSVSWYQQVLGQGPQFIFQYYEKEERGRGNFPDRFSARQFPNYSSELNVNALLLGDSALYLCASSLGVGIGQPQHFGDGTRLSIL.

The chain carries TRBV19 and TRBJ2-1; TRBD2 matches at 9 bases. The V and J ends lost 3 bases and 9 bases, in that order; junction bases with no gene match: 6. Germline-derived CDR1 and CDR2 are LNHDA and SQIVND (reference sequence). This CDR3 has 14 amino acids. CDR3 in amino acids: CASSIKPSGAEQFF. The CDR3 region has the DNA TGTGCCAGTAGTATTAAACCTAGCGGGGCTGAGCAGTTCTTC.

This clone was recorded a few times. V and J are TRBV5-6 and TRBJ1-5, with D maybe TRBD1 (5 bases). The V gene lost 3 bases and the J gene lost 6 bases, with 7 bases spanning the gap. The CDR3 runs 12 residues. CDR1 and CDR2 from the germline V gene are SGHDT and YYEEEE. CDR3 region: CASSSRVQPQHF. The CDR3 nucleotides read TGTGCCAGCAGCTCCAGGGTTCAGCCCCAGCATTTT.

The V gene is TRBV5-1, the J gene TRBJ2-5, with 7 nucleotides matching TRBD2. Germline values: CDR1 SGHRS, CDR2 YFSETQ. CDR3 length: 17 amino acids. J gave up 1 base and V 4 bases, and 13 bases lay outside the gene matches. In DNA, the CDR3 is TGCGCCAGCAGCCCGGGAGGTAGGACAACCTCCCAAGAGACCCAGTACTTC. Translated: CASSPGGRTTSQETQYF.

The chain links TRBV4-1 to TRBJ2-5; TRBD1 matches at 7 bases. After removal of 4 bases from V and 0 bases from J, the junction contained 8 bases not matched to a gene. The V gene's germline CDR1 is MGHRA and CDR2 YSYEKL. CDR3 size: 16 residues. As DNA, the CDR3 is TGCGCCAGCAGCCTCCTCAAGACAGGGAACCAAGAGACCCAGTACTTC. Residues: CASSLLKTGNQETQYF.

This clone was seen more than once but under ten times. The V and J genes are TRBV7-9 and TRBJ1-6; D perhaps matches TRBD1 (6 bases). The CDR3 spans 14 residues. V was pared by 3 bases and J by 8 bases, with 11 bases between. Germline V gene sequence: CDR1 SEHNR, CDR2 FQNEAQ (reference sequence). CDR3 sequence: CASSLVAGDSPLHF. CDR3 nucleotides: TGTGCCAGCAGCTTGGTGGCAGGGGATTCACCCCTCCACTTT.

V usage is TRBV6-5 and J usage is TRBJ1-2, with TRBD1 identical over 11 bases. V dropped 6 bases and J dropped 6; count of bases not matched to a gene: 9. In germline, CDR1 is MNHEY, CDR2 SVGAGI. The CDR3 consists of 15 residues. The CDR3 loop is CASREDRGLSNGYTF. CDR3 DNA: TGTGCCAGCAGGGAGGACAGGGGGCTTTCGAATGGCTACACCTTC.

The chain has TRBV15 and TRBJ1-4; the match to TRBD1 covers 7 bases. Losses at the gene ends were 5 bases for V and 5 bases for J; bases not matched to a gene: 11. CDR3 length: 16 residues. Per germline, CDR1 LNHNV and CDR2 YYDKDF (reference sequence). The CDR3 nucleotides read TGTGCCACCAGCGGTTTAAGACAGGGTTCGAATGAAAAACTGTTTTTT. It codes for CATSGLRQGSNEKLFF. Combining the CDR3 with reference TRBV15 and TRBJ1-4 gives the whole variable domain DAMVIQNPRYQVTQFGKPVTLSCSQTLNHNVMYWYQQKSSQAPKLLFHYYDKDFNNEADTPDNFQSRRPNTSFCFLDIRSPGLGDTAMYLCATSGLRQGSNEKLFFGSGTQLSVL.

This clone appeared once. The V and J genes are TRBV6-5 and TRBJ2-4; 11 bases are shared with TRBD1. V lost 4 bases, J lost 1 base, and 3 bases stayed unmatched. This CDR3 is 16 amino acids long. Germline V CDR1 and CDR2: MNHEY, SVGAGI. The CDR3 nucleotides read TGTGCCAGCAGTTTGGACAGGGGGCTCGCCAAAAACATTCAGTACTTC. Protein sequence: CASSLDRGLAKNIQYF.

Comments on this clone: This same CDR3 is encoded by further DNA sequences in the sample. The CDR3 coding sequence is TGTGCCAGCAGCGTAGGACAGGGTCCCTACGAGCAGTACTTC. Its translation is CASSVGQGPYEQYF. The V gene is TRBV9, the J gene TRBJ2-7; 7 bases line up with TRBD1. Trimming at V came to 0 bases and at J to 2 bases, leaving 2 bases not matched to a gene. The CDR3 consists of 14 residues. CDR1 and CDR2 from the germline V gene are SGDLS and YYNGEE.

The CDR3: CATSRDLARGTQYF. The CDR3 DNA reads as TGTGCCACCAGCAGAGACCTCGCCCGGGGTACCCAGTACTTC. The J gene is TRBJ2-5, the V gene TRBV15; D is perhaps TRBD2 (5 bases). CDR3 size: 14 residues. Trimming stripped 0 bases from V and 8 bases from J, with 13 bases between. Germline V gene lookup returns CDR1 LNHNV and CDR2 YYDKDF (reference sequence).

The V gene is TRBV30, the J gene TRBJ1-2, with 9 bases lining up with TRBD1. Trimming cost V 0 bases and J 8 bases; bases outside gene matches: 4. Germline V CDR1 and CDR2: GTSNPN, SVGIG (reference sequence). The CDR3 is 13 amino acids. The CDR3 nucleotides are TGTGCCTGGAGTGTAGGGGGACAGGGCGGCTACACCTTC. Its translation is CAWSVGGQGGYTF.

V is TRBV21-1 and J is TRBJ2-7; the D call of TRBD1 is as the table states it, not checked on the DNA. TRBV21-1 is assigned pseudogene status. The CDR3 length is 14 residues. The chain's CDR3 is CASSKRQGTYEQYF. The DNA of the CDR3 is TGTGCCAGCAGCAAAAGACAGGGGACCTACGAGCAGTACTTC.

This chain uses TRBV19 with TRBJ2-3; TRBD1 matches at 9 bases. The V gene end was trimmed by 5 bases and the J gene end by 5 bases; junction bases not matched to a gene: 11. The CDR3 consists of 16 residues. Germline assignment: CDR1 LNHDA and CDR2 SQIVND (reference sequence). The chain's CDR3 is CASSAPRTGARDTQYF. The DNA of the CDR3 is TGTGCCAGTAGTGCCCCCCGGACAGGGGCGAGAGATACGCAGTATTTT.

The CDR3: CASSEVGTASYEQYF. The CDR3 bases are TGTGCCAGCAGTGAAGTGGGGACAGCCTCCTACGAGCAGTACTTC. The V gene is TRBV2, the J gene TRBJ2-5; 7 positions match TRBD1. TRBJ2-7 matches the DNA end more closely, so the J call is doubtful. This CDR3 comprises 15 residues. From germline, CDR1 is SNHLY and CDR2 FYNNEI.

The chain carries TRBV18 and TRBJ1-1, with 10 positions matching TRBD1. Trimming cost V 5 bases and J 11 bases; bases outside gene matches: 11. Germline CDR1 is KGHSH and CDR2 is LQKENI. The CDR3 is 14 amino acids. The CDR3 DNA reads TGTGCCAGCTCAGCGGGACAGGGGCTGTTGTGGGCTTTCTTT. This encodes CASSAGQGLLWAFF.

In its sample, this clone was seen a few times. The chain has TRBV9 and TRBJ2-1; 10 bases align to TRBD2. Trimming cost V 2 bases and J 9 bases; bases outside gene matches: 8. CDR1 is SGDLS and CDR2 is YYNGEE in the germline V gene. The CDR3 totals 15 residues. CDR3 nucleotide sequence: TGTGCCAGCAGCGTTTTAGCGGGGGGCGGCGGTGAGCAGTTCTTC. Residues: CASSVLAGGGGEQFF.

This clone has a single count. Sequence at one end of the junction differs from germline and may be a read error. The J gene is TRBJ2-5, the V gene TRBV7-9; 7 positions match TRBD2. The CDR3 sequence is 15 residues long. The germline V gene encodes CDR1 SEHNR and CDR2 FQNEAQ (reference sequence). The CDR3 loop is CSSLRGLSVQETQYF. CDR3 coding DNA: TGTTCCAGCTTGCGGGGACTATCTGTTCAAGAGACCCAGTACTTC.